Sequencing of this T cell receptor beta chain was carried out in a study of T cells in Graves' hyperthyroidism and ophthalmopathy. Study results and limitations: Median prediction lead before ophthalmopathy onset was 6.5 months with the model. Ophthalmopathy and stable hyperthyroidism were separated by a 13 V-J model.

CDR1 and CDR2 (germline): MNHNS, SASEGT. V was cut by 3 bases and J by 7 bases, with 10 bases left in between. There are 14 residues in the CDR3. This clonotype was counted many times. Its specificity is not known. RNA transcripts gave rise to amplified TCR beta CDR3 regions. First-round RT-PCR with HTBI primers amplified the TCR CDR3 region. MiXCR, applied by TCRdb to the multiplex PCR reads, yields one record per CDR3 protein. Of 550,000 to 700,000 distinct CDR3 sequences listed, around 45% are singletons. V is TRBV6-1 and J is TRBJ1-6; possibly TRBD1 for D (6 bases). This receptor was identified in an adult woman with Graves' disease, either hyperthyroidism or ophthalmopathy (not recorded which). The sample was peripheral blood or thyroid tissue (not recorded which). The CDR3 sequence: CASSEAGDNSPLHF. DNA of the CDR3: TGTGCCAGCAGTGAGGCAGGGGACAATTCACCCCTCCACTTT.